This TCR beta chain was captured in a study of cytomegalovirus exposure and HLA in healthy donors (dated by TCRdb to 2016 to 2017). With respect to the entire study: According to a later analysis, one platform produced both the 100 to 150 validation repertoires and the roughly 640 repertoires of the first cohort. In addition to the first cohort of roughly 670 subjects, a separate validation cohort of under 150 different subjects was used. To predict cytomegalovirus infection status, the study brought together high-throughput TCR immunosequencing, statistical association of individual TCRs with disease status, and machine learning. The study was designed to test whether signatures of past pathogen exposure could be identified by cataloging public T cell receptors.

Here is what the overall study found, with its caveats: In a later analysis, TCRs clustered in the first cohort were found to also tend to co-occur in the approximately 110 validation repertoires, with approximately 95% of cluster scores above 0. A few of the identified cytomegalovirus-associated TCR beta chains were confirmed in vitro to be specific for cytomegalovirus antigens. In the study, roughly 160 TCR beta chains were listed as associated with cytomegalovirus. Most TCR sequences were observed very rarely across donors, whereas some public TCRs were present in many individuals. Cytomegalovirus status was reported to be diagnosed by the classifier with high specificity and sensitivity in both the original and validation cohorts. The authors suggested that the approach could potentially be extended to other disease states and immunological phenotypes. The validation cohort had no HLA typing available for a later analysis, so co-occurrence within that cohort was assessed over all 120 or so repertoires.

Separate from the approximately 700-subject first cohort, the validation cohort of some 130 subjects was the group to which the donors belonged. This clone was observed a single time. What this receptor recognizes is not known. No base qualities exist here, and no much larger clone lies one base off it. Library generation was performed with the immunoSEQ multiplex PCR assay. Under the source paper's analysis protocol: A statistical classification framework was developed to diagnose cytomegalovirus status using the catalog of TCR beta chain sequences. This immuneACCESS table, as held by TCRdb, lists in-frame sequences with V and J called but not all clones. Of the missing ones, under half trace to an unresolved V gene in checked studies; the others have no known cause. V and J calls and clone size are as listed in that table; D and trimming were resolved from the DNA. The sample records 130,000 or so clones, approximately 87% of which are singletons. 2.1% of the sample lies in the top ten.

CDR1 and CDR2 (DFQATT, SNEGSKA) derive from the germline V gene (reference sequence). The CDR3 spans 10 residues, from the cysteine through the phenylalanine. Only CDR3 DNA is held: 30 bases, read in frame from base 1. The junction carries 5 bases between V and J, which are trimmed by 6 bases and 5 bases respectively. The V and J segments used are TRBV20-1 and TRBJ2-1, with no confident D gene call. The receptor's source is a woman in her twenties or thirties in good health and CMV-seronegative. Specimen: PBMCs. The CDR3 is CSALNNEQFF. The nucleotides read TGCAGTGCACTTAACAATGAGCAGTTCTTC.